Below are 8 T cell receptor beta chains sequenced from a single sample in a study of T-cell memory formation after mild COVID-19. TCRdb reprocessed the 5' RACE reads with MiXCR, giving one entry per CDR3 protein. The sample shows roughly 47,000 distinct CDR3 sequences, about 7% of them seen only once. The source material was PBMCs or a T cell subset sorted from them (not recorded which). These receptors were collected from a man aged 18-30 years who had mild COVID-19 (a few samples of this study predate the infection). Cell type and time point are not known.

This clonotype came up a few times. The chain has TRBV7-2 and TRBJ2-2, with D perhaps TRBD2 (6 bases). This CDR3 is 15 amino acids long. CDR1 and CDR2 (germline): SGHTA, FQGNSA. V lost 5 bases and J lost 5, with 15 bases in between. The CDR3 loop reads CASSPGGAYTGELFF. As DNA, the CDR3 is TGTGCCAGCAGCCCCGGGGGAGCTTATACCGGGGAGCTGTTTTTT.

The CDR3 loop is CARLGHYEQYF. CDR3 DNA sequence: TGTGCCAGACTGGGGCACTACGAGCAGTACTTC. V is TRBV7-9 and J is TRBJ2-7, with D possibly TRBD1 on 5 matching bases. The CDR3 extends over 11 amino acids. Germline values: CDR1 SEHNR, CDR2 FQNEAQ (reference sequence). V gave up 9 bases and J gave up 3 bases, with 9 bases separating them.

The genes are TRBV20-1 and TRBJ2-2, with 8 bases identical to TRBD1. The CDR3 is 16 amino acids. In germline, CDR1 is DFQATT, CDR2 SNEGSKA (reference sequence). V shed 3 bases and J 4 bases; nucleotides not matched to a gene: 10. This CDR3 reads CSARPFSGGGTGELFF. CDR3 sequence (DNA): TGCAGTGCTAGGCCGTTCTCAGGGGGCGGCACCGGGGAGCTGTTTTTT.

This CDR3 is CSVGVAGDSQPQHF. The CDR3 DNA is TGCAGCGTTGGCGTGGCTGGTGATAGTCAGCCCCAGCATTTT. The chain joins TRBV29-1 to TRBJ1-5; D remains ambiguous. The CDR3 extends over 14 amino acids. Germline V gives CDR1 SQVTM, CDR2 ANQGSEA. Trimming left V 4 bases short and J 6 bases short, with 16 bases between.

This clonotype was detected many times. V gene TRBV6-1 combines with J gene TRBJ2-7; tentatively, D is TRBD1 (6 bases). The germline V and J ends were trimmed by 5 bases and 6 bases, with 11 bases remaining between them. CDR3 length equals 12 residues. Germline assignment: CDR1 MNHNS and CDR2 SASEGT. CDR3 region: CASSPQGTEQYF. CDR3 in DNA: TGTGCCAGCAGTCCACAGGGAACCGAGCAGTACTTC.

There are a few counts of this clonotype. CDR3: CASSSTGTDTQYF. CDR3 nucleotides: TGTGCCAGCAGCTCCACCGGGACAGATACGCAGTATTTT. The V gene is TRBV7-2, the J gene TRBJ2-3; D remains unclear. Trimming took off 4 bases at V and 3 bases at J, with 8 bases between the two ends. This CDR3 comprises 13 residues. Germline V CDR1 and CDR2: SGHTA, FQGNSA. Full variable domain (missing parts from reference TRBV7-2 and TRBJ2-3): GAGVSQSPSNKVTEKGKDVELRCDPISGHTALYWYRQSLGQGLEFLIYFQGNSAPDKSGLPSDRFSAERTGGSVSTLTIQRTQQEDSAVYLCASSSTGTDTQYFGPGTRLTVL.

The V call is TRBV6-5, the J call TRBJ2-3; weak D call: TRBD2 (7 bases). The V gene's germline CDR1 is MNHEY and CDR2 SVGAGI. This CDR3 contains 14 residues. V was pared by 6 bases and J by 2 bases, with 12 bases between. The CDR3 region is CASRPGGLTDTQYF. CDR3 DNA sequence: TGTGCCAGCAGACCCGGGGGGCTCACAGATACGCAGTATTTT.

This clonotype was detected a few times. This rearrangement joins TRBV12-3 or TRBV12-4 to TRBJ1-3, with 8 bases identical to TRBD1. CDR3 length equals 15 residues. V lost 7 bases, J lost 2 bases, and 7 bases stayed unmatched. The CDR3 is CASKGQENPGNTIYF. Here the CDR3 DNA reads TGTGCCAGCAAGGGACAGGAAAACCCTGGAAACACCATATATTTT.